This TCR beta chain was retrieved from a study of T cells expressing NK-cell markers. The CDR3 is 16 residues long. Germline CDR1 reads SGHVS; CDR2 reads FNYEAQ. With respect to this clonotype: Its antigen is undetermined.

Production of TCR beta cDNA relied on 5'RACE template switching with UMIs. TCRdb reanalyzed the 5' RACE reads, giving one entry per CDR3 protein sequence and no DNA. The table lists fewer than 200,000 distinct CDR3 sequences. Study observations and caveats: HCMV specificity of expanded NKG2C+ T cell clones remained unclear.

Sequenced sample: blood T cells: a sorted CD56 or NKG2C T cell subset, CD4+ or CD8+ T cells, or bulk PBMC T cells (not recorded which). The V and J genes are TRBV7-6 and TRBJ1-5. This clonotype originated in a woman between 18 and 75 years old in good health. CDR3: CASSPLGRAGNQPQHF.